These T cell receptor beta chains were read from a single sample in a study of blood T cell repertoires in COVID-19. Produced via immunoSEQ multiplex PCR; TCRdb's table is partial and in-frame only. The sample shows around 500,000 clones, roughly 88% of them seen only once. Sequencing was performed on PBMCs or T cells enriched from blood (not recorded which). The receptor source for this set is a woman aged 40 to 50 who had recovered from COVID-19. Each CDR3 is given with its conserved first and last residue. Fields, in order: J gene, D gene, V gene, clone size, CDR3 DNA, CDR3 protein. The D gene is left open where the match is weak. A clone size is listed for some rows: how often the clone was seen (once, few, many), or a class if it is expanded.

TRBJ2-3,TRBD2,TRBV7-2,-,TGTGCCAGCAGCTTAAAGCTTCTAGCGGGAGTGGCAGATACGCAGTATTTT,CASSLKLLAGVADTQYF
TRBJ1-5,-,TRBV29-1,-,TGCAGCGTAATTGACAGTTTGAATCAGCCCCAGCATTTT,CSVIDSLNQPQHF
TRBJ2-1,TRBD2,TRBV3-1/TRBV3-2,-,TGTGCCAGCAGCCACCCTGATAGGACTAGCGGGACCTACTCCTACAATGAGCAGTTCTTC,CASSHPDRTSGTYSYNEQFF
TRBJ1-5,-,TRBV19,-,TGTGCCAGTAGTATGGGATTGCGGGGGGGCCCCAATCAGCCCCAGCATTTT,CASSMGLRGGPNQPQHF
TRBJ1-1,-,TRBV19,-,TGTGCCAGTAGTAGGGTCGCAGGGGCGAGAACTGAAGCTTTCTTT,CASSRVAGARTEAFF
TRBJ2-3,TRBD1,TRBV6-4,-,TGTGCCAGCAGCCGCGACAGGGTGGCAGATACGCAGTATTTT,CASSRDRVADTQYF
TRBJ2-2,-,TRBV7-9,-,TGTGCCGCCGGACAGCGAAGCGCGAACACCGGGGAGCTGTTTTTT,CAAGQRSANTGELFF
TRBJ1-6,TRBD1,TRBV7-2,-,TGTGCCAGCAGCCCCGGGACAGAGAATTCACCCCTCCACTTT,CASSPGTENSPLHF
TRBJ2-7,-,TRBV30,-,TGTGCCTGGAGTCTTAGGGGTTTACCCTACGAGCAGTACTTC,CAWSLRGLPYEQYF
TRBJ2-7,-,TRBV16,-,TGTGCCAGCAGCCCCAGGGTGCTCGACGAGCAGTACTTC,CASSPRVLDEQYF
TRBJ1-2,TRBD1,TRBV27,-,TGTGCCAGCAGTAAAGGAACGACAGGGGGCTTAGATGGCTACACCTTC,CASSKGTTGGLDGYTF
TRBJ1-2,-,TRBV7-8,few,TGTGCCAGCAGCTTAGGGGCCTCTTATGGCTACACCTTC,CASSLGASYGYTF
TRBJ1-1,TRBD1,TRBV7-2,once,TGTGCCAGCACCAGGGACAGACTTAACACTGAAGCTTTCTTT,CASTRDRLNTEAFF
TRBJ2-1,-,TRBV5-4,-,TGTGCCAGCAGCTTGGCCGGAGGATATGAGCAGTTCTTC,CASSLAGGYEQFF
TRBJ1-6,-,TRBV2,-,TGTGCCAGAGCGGCGGGGCAGAAAAATTCACCCCTCCACTTT,CARAAGQKNSPLHF
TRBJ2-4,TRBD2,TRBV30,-,TGTGCCTGGAGACCTACGGGAGGGCCAAACATTCAGTACTTC,CAWRPTGGPNIQYF
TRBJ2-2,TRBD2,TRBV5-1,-,TGCGCCAGCAGCTACTGGACTAGCGGGGGAGTAGGTCGGGAGCTGTTTTTT,CASSYWTSGGVGRELFF
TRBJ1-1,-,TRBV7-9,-,TGTGCCAGCAGCTTAGTTGGGCAGATGAACACTGAAGCTTTCTTT,CASSLVGQMNTEAFF